This is a list of T cell receptor beta chains from one sample in a study of CD8 T cells in Susac syndrome. TCRdb re-called the immunoSEQ multiplex PCR reads with MiXCR, one entry per CDR3 protein. Here the sample spans roughly 150,000 distinct CDR3 sequences, more than 85% being singletons. Material for sequencing was CD8+ T cells from PBMCs. Source of these receptors: a human donor with Susac syndrome. Both conserved end residues are trimmed from each CDR3.

TRBJ2-1 TRBV7-8 ASSGLAGPNEQF
TRBJ2-1 TRBV5-1 ASSLNAASGSPSYNEQF
TRBJ2-1 TRBV9 ASSGTANEQF
TRBJ2-1 TRBV14 ASSQDELAGGLF
TRBJ2-7 TRBV27 ASSLSSYPPYEQY
TRBJ1-5 TRBV30 AWSGGAISNQPQH
TRBJ2-7 TRBV13 ASSSGGLGVAGAYEQY
TRBJ2-1 TRBV27 ASSPGTSGIYNEQF
TRBJ2-1 TRBV5-1 ASSLATSRFLEQF
TRBJ2-3 TRBV27 ASSSWTSGTDTQY
TRBJ2-6 TRBV19 ASSRDISGANVLT
TRBJ1-3 TRBV12-3/TRBV12-4 ASSFIEDTIY
TRBJ2-7 TRBV4-1 ASSQDVLSSELFYEQY
TRBJ2-7 TRBV18 ASSPSTALEQY
TRBJ2-1 TRBV12-5 ASGPNQGAYNEQF
TRBJ1-1 TRBV5-6 ASSSGLEGSEAF
TRBJ2-2 TRBV13 ASSSGQGANTGELF
TRBJ2-7 TRBV27 ASNRRGAAHHYEQY
TRBJ1-2 TRBV4-1 ASSHPTGPPT
TRBJ2-7 TRBV28 ASMGGGDEQY
TRBJ2-1 TRBV20-1 SATPLAGDAGEQF
TRBJ2-4 TRBV27 ASSNRQGGDIQY
TRBJ1-1 TRBV9 ASSGAGGTEAF
TRBJ2-5 TRBV5-1 ASSSGTSGRFQETQY
TRBJ1-1 TRBV19 SAGNTEAF
TRBJ2-7 TRBV5-1 ASSFSPGTAELTYEQY
TRBJ1-5 TRBV24-1 ATSDKGAGNQPQH
TRBJ2-7 TRBV7-9 ASSSPRDIKAYEQY
TRBJ2-5 TRBV3-1 ASSPPGDRPQETQY
TRBJ1-5 TRBV7-3 ASSLTTSTGLNGPQH
TRBJ2-1 TRBV25-1 ASASGEQF
TRBJ2-1 TRBV5-6 ASSLPTGGWYEQF
TRBJ2-1 TRBV12-5 ASGLRLAGDYNEQF
TRBJ2-1 TRBV28 ASKFRIAGGPNNEQF
TRBJ2-3 TRBV9 ASSAVAGGSTDTQY